At least ten counts were recorded for the clone carrying this T cell receptor beta chain. Antigen: not known. This entry belongs to a study of T cells in Graves' hyperthyroidism and ophthalmopathy. Among the patients, aged 18 to 65, hyperthyroidism was newly diagnosed and had lasted under 2 months. PBMCs stemmed from 8.5 to 10 ml fresh peripheral blood. Template material for amplifying TCR beta CDR3 regions consisted of RNA transcripts. HTBI primers were used for first-round RT-PCR of the TCR CDR3. TCRdb passed the multiplex PCR reads through MiXCR, listing each CDR3 protein once. This repertoire shows 300,000 to 450,000 distinct CDR3 sequences, about a sixth found once; its top ten account for roughly 26%. Findings and caveats of the study: Clonotypes that were expanded in thyroid above 0.001 mostly appeared in blood too. The model forecast ophthalmopathy, anticipating it by a median roughly 6.5 months before onset.

The V gene lost 1 base and the J gene lost 0 bases, with 9 bases spanning the gap. CDR1 and CDR2 from the germline V gene are SGHAT and FQNNGV. The CDR3 length is 15 residues. The receptor's source is a woman between 18 and 30 years old with Graves' hyperthyroidism that later progressed to Graves' ophthalmopathy. The V gene is TRBV11-2, the J gene TRBJ2-5; unclear D gene. What was sequenced was blood. The CDR3 loop is CASSLGPGYQETQYF. The CDR3 nucleotides are TGTGCCAGCAGCTTAGGTCCGGGCTACCAAGAGACCCAGTACTTC.